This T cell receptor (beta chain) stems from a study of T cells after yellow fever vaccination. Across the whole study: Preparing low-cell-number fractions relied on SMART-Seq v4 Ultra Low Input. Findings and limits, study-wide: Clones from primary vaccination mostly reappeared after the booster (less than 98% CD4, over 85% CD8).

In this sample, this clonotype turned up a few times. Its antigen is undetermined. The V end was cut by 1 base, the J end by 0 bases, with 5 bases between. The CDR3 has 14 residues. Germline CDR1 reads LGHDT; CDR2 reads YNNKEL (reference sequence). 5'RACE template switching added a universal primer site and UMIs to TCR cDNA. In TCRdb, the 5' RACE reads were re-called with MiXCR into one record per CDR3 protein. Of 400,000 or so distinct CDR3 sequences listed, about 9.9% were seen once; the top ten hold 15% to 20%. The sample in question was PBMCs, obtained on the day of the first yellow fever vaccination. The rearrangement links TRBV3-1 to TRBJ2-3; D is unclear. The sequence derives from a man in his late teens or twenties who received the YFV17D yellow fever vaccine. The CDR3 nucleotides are TGTGCCAGCAGCCAAGTGGGAAGCACAGATACGCAGTATTTT. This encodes CASSQVGSTDTQYF.